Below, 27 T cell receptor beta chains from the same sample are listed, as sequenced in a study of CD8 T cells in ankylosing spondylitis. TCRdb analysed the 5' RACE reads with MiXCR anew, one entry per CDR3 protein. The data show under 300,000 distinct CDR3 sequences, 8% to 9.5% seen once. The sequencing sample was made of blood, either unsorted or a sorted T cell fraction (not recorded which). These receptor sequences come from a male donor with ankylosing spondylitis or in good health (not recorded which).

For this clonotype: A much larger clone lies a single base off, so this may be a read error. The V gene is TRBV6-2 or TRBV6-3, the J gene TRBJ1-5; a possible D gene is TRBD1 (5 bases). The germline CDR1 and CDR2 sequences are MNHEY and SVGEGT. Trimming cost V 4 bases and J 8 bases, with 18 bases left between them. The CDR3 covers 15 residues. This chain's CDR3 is CASSWGLGDTKPQHF. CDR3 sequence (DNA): TGTGCCAGCAGTTGGGGACTGGGTGATACAAAGCCCCAGCATTTT.

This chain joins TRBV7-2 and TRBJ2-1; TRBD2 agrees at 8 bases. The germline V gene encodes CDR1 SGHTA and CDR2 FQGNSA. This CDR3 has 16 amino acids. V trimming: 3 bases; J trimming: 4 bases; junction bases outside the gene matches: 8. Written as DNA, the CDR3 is TGTGCCAGCAGCTTTGCAGGGCGGGGGGTTTACAATGAGCAGTTCTTC. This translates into CASSFAGRGVYNEQFF.

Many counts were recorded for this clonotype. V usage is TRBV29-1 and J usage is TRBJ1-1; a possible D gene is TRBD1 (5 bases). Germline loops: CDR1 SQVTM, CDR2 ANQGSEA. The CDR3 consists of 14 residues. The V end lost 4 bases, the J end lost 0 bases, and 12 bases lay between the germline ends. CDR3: CSVAPGRMNTEAFF. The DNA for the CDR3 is TGCAGCGTTGCCCCGGGACGGATGAACACTGAAGCTTTCTTT.

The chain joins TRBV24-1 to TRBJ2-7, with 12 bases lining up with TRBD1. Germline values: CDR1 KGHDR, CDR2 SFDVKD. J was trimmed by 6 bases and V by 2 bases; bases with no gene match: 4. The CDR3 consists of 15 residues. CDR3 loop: CATSDSGQGATEQYF. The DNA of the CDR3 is TGTGCCACCAGTGATTCGGGACAGGGGGCAACCGAGCAGTACTTC.

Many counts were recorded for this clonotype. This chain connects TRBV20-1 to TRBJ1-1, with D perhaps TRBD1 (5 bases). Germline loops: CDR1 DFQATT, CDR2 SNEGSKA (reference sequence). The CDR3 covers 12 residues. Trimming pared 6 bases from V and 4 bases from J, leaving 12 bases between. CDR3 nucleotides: TGCAGTGCCCCAGGGAGGGGCACTGAAGCTTTCTTT. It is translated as CSAPGRGTEAFF.

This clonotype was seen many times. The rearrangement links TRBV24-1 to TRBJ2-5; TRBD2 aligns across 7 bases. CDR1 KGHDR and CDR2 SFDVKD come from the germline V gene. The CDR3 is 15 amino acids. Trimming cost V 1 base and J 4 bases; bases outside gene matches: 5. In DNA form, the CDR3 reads TGTGCCACCAGTGATTTCGGCAGGGAGGGAGAGACCCAGTACTTC. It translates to CATSDFGREGETQYF.

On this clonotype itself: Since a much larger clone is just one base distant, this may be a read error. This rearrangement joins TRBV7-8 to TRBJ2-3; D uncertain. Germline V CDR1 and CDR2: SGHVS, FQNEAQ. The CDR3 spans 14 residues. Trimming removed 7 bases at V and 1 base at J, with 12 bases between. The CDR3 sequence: CASTRRPGTDTQYF. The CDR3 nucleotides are TGTGCCAGCACGAGGCGGCCTGGCACAGATACGCAGTATTTT.

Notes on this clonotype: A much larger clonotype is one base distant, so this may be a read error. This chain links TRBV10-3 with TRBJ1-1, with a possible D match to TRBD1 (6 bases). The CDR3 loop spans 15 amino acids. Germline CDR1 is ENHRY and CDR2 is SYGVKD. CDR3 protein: CALSEVGGRNTEAFF. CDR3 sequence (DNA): TGTGCCCTCAGTGAGGTCGGGGGGCGGAACACTGAAGCTTTCTTT.

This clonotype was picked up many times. The CDR3 DNA follows: TGTGCTAGTGGTCCCAATCGAGGTGAAAAACTGTTTTTT. Its translation: CASGPNRGEKLFF. The chain links TRBV12-5 to TRBJ1-4; D call uncertain. The V gene lost 5 bases and the J gene lost 7 bases, with 11 bases spanning the gap. Germline V lookup: CDR1 LGHNT, CDR2 FRNRAP. The CDR3 runs 13 residues.

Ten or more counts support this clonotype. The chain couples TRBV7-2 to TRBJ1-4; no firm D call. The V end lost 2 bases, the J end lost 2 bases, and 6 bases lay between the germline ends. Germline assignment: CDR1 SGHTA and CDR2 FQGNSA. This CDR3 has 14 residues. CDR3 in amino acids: CASSLNPTNEKLFF. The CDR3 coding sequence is TGTGCCAGCAGCTTAAACCCGACTAATGAAAAACTGTTTTTT.

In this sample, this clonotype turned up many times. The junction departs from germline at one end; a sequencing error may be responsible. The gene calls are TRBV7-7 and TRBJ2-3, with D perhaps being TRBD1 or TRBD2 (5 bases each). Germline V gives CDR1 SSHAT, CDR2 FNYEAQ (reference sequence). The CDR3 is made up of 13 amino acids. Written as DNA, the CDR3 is TGTGCTAGCAGCTTTACTCGGGACGGGACGCAGTATTTT. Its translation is CASSFTRDGTQYF.

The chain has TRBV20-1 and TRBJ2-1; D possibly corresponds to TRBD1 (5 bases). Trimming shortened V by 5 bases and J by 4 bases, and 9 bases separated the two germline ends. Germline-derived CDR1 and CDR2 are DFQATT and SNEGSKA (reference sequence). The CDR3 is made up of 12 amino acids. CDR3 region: CSAPRQYNEQFF. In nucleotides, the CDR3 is TGCAGTGCTCCCCGACAGTACAATGAGCAGTTCTTC.

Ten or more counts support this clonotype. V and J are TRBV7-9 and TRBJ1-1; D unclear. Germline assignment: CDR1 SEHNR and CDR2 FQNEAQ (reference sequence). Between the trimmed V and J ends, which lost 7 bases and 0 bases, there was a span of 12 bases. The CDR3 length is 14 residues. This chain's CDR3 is CASNTYPVNTEAFF. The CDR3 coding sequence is TGTGCCAGCAACACCTACCCTGTGAACACTGAAGCTTTCTTT.

The chain's CDR3 is CASSVVWGREQYF. CDR3 DNA: TGTGCCAGCAGCGTAGTATGGGGGCGGGAGCAGTACTTC. The V and J genes are TRBV9 and TRBJ2-7; tentatively, D is TRBD1 (6 bases). Germline CDR1 and CDR2: SGDLS and YYNGEE. V was cut by 0 bases and J by 7 bases, with 11 bases left in between. The length of the CDR3 is 13 residues.

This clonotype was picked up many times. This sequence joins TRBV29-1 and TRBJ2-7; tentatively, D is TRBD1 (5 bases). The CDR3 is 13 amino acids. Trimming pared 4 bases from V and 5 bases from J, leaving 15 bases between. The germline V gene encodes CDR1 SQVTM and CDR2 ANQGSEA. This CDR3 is CSVGGGLWDEQYF. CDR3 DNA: TGCAGCGTTGGGGGCGGCCTCTGGGACGAGCAGTACTTC.

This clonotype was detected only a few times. The chain's CDR3 is CASSPGLAGGQYNEQFF. The DNA of the CDR3 is TGTGCCAGCAGCCCCGGACTAGCGGGAGGGCAATACAATGAGCAGTTCTTC. The gene calls are TRBV7-8 and TRBJ2-1, with 15 bases identical to TRBD2. With 5 bases clipped from V and 4 bases from J, the junction kept 6 bases outside the gene matches. The CDR3 covers 17 residues. CDR1 is SGHVS and CDR2 is FQNEAQ in the germline V gene.

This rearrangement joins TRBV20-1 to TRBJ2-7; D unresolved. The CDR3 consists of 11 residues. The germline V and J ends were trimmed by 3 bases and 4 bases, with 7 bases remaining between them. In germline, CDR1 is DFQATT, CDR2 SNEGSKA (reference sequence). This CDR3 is CSASPMYEQYF. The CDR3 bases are TGCAGTGCTAGTCCTATGTACGAGCAGTACTTC.

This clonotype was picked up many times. The CDR3 region is CASSLVSGPYEQYF. CDR3 in DNA: TGTGCCAGCAGCTTGGTTTCGGGTCCCTACGAGCAGTACTTC. The gene calls are TRBV5-5 and TRBJ2-7, with unresolved D. The V gene's germline CDR1 is SGHKS and CDR2 YYEKEE (reference sequence). The CDR3 runs to 14 residues. V lost 0 bases to trimming and J lost 2 bases, with 9 bases between them.

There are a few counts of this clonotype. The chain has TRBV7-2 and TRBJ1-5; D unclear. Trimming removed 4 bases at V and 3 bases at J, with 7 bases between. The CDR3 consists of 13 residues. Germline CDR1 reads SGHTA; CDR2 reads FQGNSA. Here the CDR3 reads CASSSAVNQPQHF. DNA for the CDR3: TGTGCCAGCAGCTCTGCGGTCAATCAGCCCCAGCATTTT.

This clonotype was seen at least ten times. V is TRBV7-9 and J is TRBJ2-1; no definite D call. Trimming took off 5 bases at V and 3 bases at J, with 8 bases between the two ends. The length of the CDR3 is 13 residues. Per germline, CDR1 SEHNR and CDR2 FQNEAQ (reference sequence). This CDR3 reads CASSPENYNEQFF. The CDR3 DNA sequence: TGTGCCAGCAGCCCCGAAAACTACAATGAGCAGTTCTTC.

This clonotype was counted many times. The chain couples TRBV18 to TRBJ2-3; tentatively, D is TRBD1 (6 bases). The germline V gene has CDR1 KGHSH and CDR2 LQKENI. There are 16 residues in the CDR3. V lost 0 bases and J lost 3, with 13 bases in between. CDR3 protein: CASSPPSRGNTDTQYF. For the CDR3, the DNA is TGTGCCAGCTCACCACCCTCCAGGGGCAATACAGATACGCAGTATTTT.

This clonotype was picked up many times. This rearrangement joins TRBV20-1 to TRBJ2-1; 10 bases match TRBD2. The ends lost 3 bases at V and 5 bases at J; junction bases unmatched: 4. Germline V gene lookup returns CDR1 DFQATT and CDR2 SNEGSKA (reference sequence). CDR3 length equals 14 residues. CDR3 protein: CSASLAGDHNEQFF. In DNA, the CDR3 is TGCAGTGCTAGTCTAGCGGGGGATCACAATGAGCAGTTCTTC.

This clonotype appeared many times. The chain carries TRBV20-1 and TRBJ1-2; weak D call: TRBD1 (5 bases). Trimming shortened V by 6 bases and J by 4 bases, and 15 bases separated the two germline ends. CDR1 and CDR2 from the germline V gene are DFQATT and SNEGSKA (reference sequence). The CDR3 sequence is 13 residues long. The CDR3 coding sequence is TGCAGTGCGGGGTCGGGGGGGACCTATGGCTACACCTTC. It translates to CSAGSGGTYGYTF.

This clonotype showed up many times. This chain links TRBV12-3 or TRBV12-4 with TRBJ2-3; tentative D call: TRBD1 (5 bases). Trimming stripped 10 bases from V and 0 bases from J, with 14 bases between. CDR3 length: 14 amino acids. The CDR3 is CAKSDIESTDTQYF. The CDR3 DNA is TGTGCCAAATCGGACATCGAAAGCACAGATACGCAGTATTTT.

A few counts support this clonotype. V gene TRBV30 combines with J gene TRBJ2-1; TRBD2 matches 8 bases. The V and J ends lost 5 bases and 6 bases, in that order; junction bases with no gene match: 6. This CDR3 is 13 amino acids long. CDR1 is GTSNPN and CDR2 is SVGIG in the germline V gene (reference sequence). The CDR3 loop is CAWWGAGGNEQFF. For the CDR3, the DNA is TGTGCCTGGTGGGGGGCGGGAGGCAATGAGCAGTTCTTC. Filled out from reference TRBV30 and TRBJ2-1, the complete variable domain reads SQTIHQWPATLVQPVGSPLSLECTVEGTSNPNLYWYRQAAGRGLQLLFYSVGIGQISSEVPQNLSASRPQDRQFILSSKKLLLSDSGFYLCAWWGAGGNEQFFGPGTRLTVL.

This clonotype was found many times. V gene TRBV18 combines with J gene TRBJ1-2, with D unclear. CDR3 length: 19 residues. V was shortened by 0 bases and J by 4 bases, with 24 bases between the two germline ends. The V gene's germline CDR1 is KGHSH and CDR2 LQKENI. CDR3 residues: CASSPPGFAGRQKGYGYTF. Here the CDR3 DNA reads TGTGCCAGCTCACCACCTGGCTTTGCAGGCCGTCAGAAGGGCTATGGCTACACCTTC. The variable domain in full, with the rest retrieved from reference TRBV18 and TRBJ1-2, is NAGVMQNPRHLVRRRGQEARLRCSPMKGHSHVYWYRQLPEEGLKFMVYLQKENIIDESGMPKERFSAEFPKEGPSILRIQQVVRGDSAAYFCASSPPGFAGRQKGYGYTFGSGTRLTVV.

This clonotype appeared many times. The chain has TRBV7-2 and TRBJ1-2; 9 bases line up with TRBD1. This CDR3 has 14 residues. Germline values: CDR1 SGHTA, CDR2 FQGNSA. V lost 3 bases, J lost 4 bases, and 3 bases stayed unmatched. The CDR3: CASSFEDRGYGYTF. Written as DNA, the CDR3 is TGTGCCAGCAGCTTCGAGGACAGGGGCTATGGCTACACCTTC.